This T cell receptor beta chain was found in a study of cytotoxic CD8 clonotypes in ibrutinib-treated CLL. Study in general: With a range of 6 to 36, the median treatment time before response samples were taken was about twelve months. General study findings and limits: Clonality climbed at ibrutinib response, then dropped toward baseline at progression. On treatment, the uncommon public clonotypes contracted or remained stable.

Cryopreserved PBMCs were the source of about 1.9 micrograms of genomic DNA, which went to TCR beta libraries. The sample holds a few counts of this clone. Antigen specificity is unknown. Germline CDR1 MNHEY, CDR2 SMNVEV (reference sequence). The CDR3 consists of 14 residues. V lost 6 bases, J lost 4 bases, and 13 bases lay in between. The data were produced by immunoSEQ multiplex PCR, yet TCRdb's version contains in-frame clones alone and is incomplete. The sample yields some 15,000 clones, 64% seen once. The sequence derives from a human donor with chronic lymphocytic leukemia. Sequencing was performed on PBMCs, taken before ibrutinib treatment. The chain joins TRBV27 to TRBJ2-1; D perhaps matches TRBD1 (6 bases). The chain's CDR3 is CASRVGTTYNEQFF. The CDR3 DNA sequence: TGTGCCAGCAGAGTCGGGACAACTTACAATGAGCAGTTCTTC.